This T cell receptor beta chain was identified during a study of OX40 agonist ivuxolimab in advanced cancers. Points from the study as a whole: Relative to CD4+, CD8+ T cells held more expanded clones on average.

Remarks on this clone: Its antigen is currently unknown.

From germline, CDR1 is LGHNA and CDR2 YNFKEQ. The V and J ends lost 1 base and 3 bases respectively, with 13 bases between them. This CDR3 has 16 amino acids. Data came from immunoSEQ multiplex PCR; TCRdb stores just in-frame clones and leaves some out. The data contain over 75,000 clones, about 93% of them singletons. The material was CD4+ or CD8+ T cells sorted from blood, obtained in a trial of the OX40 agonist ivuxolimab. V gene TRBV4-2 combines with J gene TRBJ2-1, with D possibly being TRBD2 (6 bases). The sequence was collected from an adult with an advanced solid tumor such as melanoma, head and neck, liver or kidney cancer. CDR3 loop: CASSQGPADYYNEQFF. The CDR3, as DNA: TGTGCCAGCAGCCAAGGCCCAGCGGACTACTACAATGAGCAGTTCTTC.